These T cell receptor beta chains were read from a single sample in a study of shared clonotypes between healthy human individuals. Sequencing used immunoSEQ multiplex PCR; TCRdb keeps in-frame clones, though not all of them. The sample contains about 490,000 clones, about 84% of which appear only once. What was sequenced was PBMCs. These receptors were collected from a woman in her thirties or forties in good health. Some clones in this sample may be carry-over from other donors' samples. The CDR3 runs from the conserved cysteine through the conserved F or W. A D gene is named only where the DNA matches it firmly. The size of a clone is reported for some rows only, either as once, few or many, or as a class for expanded clones.

j_call d_call clone_size v_call cdr3_aa cdr3_nt
TRBJ1-2 TRBD1 - TRBV28 CASSQRGTGGTNYGYTF TGTGCCAGCAGCCAACGCGGGACAGGGGGCACGAACTATGGCTACACCTTC
TRBJ2-1 - - TRBV27 CASSPTYNEQFF TGTGCCAGCAGTCCCACTTACAATGAGCAGTTCTTC
TRBJ1-4 - - TRBV19 CASSPRRKTNEKLFF TGTGCCAGTAGTCCGCGACGAAAGACTAATGAAAAACTGTTTTTT
TRBJ2-2 - few TRBV19 CASSIATRSGELFF TGTGCCAGTAGTATCGCCACTAGGAGCGGGGAGCTGTTTTTT
TRBJ1-1 - few TRBV15 CATSGGRGTYPEAFF TGTGCCACCAGCGGAGGACGAGGGACCTATCCTGAAGCTTTCTTT
TRBJ1-2 - - TRBV19 CASRGDRYGYTF TGTGCCAGTAGAGGGGACCGTTATGGCTACACCTTC
TRBJ2-5 - - TRBV2 CASSGRSQETQYF TGTGCCAGCAGCGGGAGATCCCAAGAGACCCAGTACTTC
TRBJ2-5 TRBD2 - TRBV9 CASSVGSGRNEETQYF TGTGCCAGCAGCGTTGGTAGCGGGAGAAATGAAGAGACCCAGTACTTC
TRBJ2-2 TRBD2 - TRBV7-2 CASSRGLGGTGELFF TGTGCCAGCAGCCGGGGACTAGGAGGAACCGGGGAGCTGTTTTTT
TRBJ1-5 TRBD1 - TRBV5-5 CARGQAGGNQPQHF TGTGCCAGAGGACAGGCCGGTGGCAATCAGCCCCAGCATTTT
TRBJ2-3 - few TRBV19 CASSKGDLTDTQYF TGTGCCAGTAGTAAAGGGGACCTAACAGATACGCAGTATTTT
TRBJ1-1 - - TRBV5-1 CASSLSPGANTEAFF TGCGCCAGCAGCTTGTCTCCTGGGGCGAACACTGAAGCTTTCTTT
TRBJ2-7 - - TRBV6-1 CASSEYLWAGTNYEQYF TGTGCCAGCAGTGAATACCTTTGGGCGGGCACCAACTACGAGCAGTACTTC
TRBJ1-1 - few TRBV27 CASSGFRGTEAFF TGTGCCAGCAGCGGATTCAGGGGAACTGAAGCTTTCTTT